What follows is one T cell receptor (beta chain) and its context. Its antigen is unknown. The sample belongs to a study of T-cell memory formation after mild COVID-19. Study-wide context: TCR clusters showed largely donor specificity. General observations from the study: Clones contracting day 15 to 85 were balanced CD4/CD8; later expanders leaned CD4+.

Sample barcodes and UMIs were carried by the TCR alpha and TCR beta cDNA libraries that 5'RACE generated with constant-segment primers. In TCRdb, the 5' RACE reads were re-called with MiXCR into one record per CDR3 protein. The sample holds about 27,000 distinct CDR3 sequences, roughly 7% seen once. Germline-derived CDR1 and CDR2 are DFQATT and SNEGSKA (reference sequence). The V and J ends lost 1 base and 6 bases, in that order; junction bases with no gene match: 8. This CDR3 has 15 amino acids. Sequences were obtained from PBMCs or a T cell subset sorted from them (not recorded which). The gene calls are TRBV20-1 and TRBJ2-3, with 9 bases that match TRBD1. The clonotype originates from an adult woman who had mild COVID-19 (a few samples of this study predate the infection). Cell type and time point are not known. This chain's CDR3 is CSARGGTGRPDTQYF. The CDR3 coding sequence is TGCAGTGCTAGAGGCGGGACAGGGAGGCCGGATACGCAGTATTTT.